A selection of T cell receptor beta chains follows, all from one sample in a study of blood T cell repertoires in COVID-19. Profiled with immunoSEQ multiplex PCR; TCRdb holds only in-frame clones, not every one. The table lists more than 25,000 clones, around 85% of them singletons, with 5.5% to 8.5% in the top ten. The sequencing input was peripheral blood. The source of these receptors is a man aged 55 to 70 with active COVID-19. The CDR3 runs from the conserved cysteine through the conserved F or W. Each record gives: clone size, D gene, J gene, V gene, CDR3 protein, CDR3 DNA. The D gene is left open where the match is weak. Clone size appears in some rows only: once, few, many, or a class for an expanded clone.

size: NA
D: TRBD2
J: TRBJ2-1
V: TRBV2
CDR3: CASSLTSGRKGEQFF
DNA: TGTGCCAGCAGCCTAACTAGCGGGAGGAAGGGTGAGCAGTTCTTC

size: once
D: NA
J: TRBJ2-2
V: TRBV3-1/TRBV3-2
CDR3: CASSHRLESGELFF
DNA: TGTGCCAGCAGCCACCGCCTCGAGTCCGGGGAGCTGTTTTTT

size: NA
D: NA
J: TRBJ1-5
V: TRBV20-1
CDR3: CSASKGPAGAQHF
DNA: TGCAGTGCTAGTAAGGGCCCCGCGGGGGCCCAGCATTTT

size: NA
D: NA
J: TRBJ2-7
V: TRBV2
CDR3: CASTDRDEQYF
DNA: TGTGCCAGCACCGACCGGGACGAGCAGTACTTC

size: NA
D: TRBD2
J: TRBJ2-3
V: TRBV30
CDR3: CAWGLAGAWVDTQYF
DNA: TGTGCCTGGGGACTAGCGGGAGCTTGGGTAGATACGCAGTATTTT

size: NA
D: TRBD1
J: TRBJ2-1
V: TRBV5-1
CDR3: CASVPGQGLYNEQFF
DNA: TGCGCCAGCGTACCGGGACAGGGTCTGTACAATGAGCAGTTCTTC

size: NA
D: TRBD2
J: TRBJ2-7
V: TRBV19
CDR3: CASSIKGLAAFYEQYF
DNA: TGTGCCAGTAGTATCAAGGGACTAGCGGCTTTTTACGAGCAGTACTTC

size: NA
D: NA
J: TRBJ2-5
V: TRBV11-2
CDR3: CASSFLGAQETQYF
DNA: TGTGCCAGCAGCTTCCTAGGAGCTCAGGAGACCCAGTACTTC

size: NA
D: NA
J: TRBJ2-7
V: TRBV7-6
CDR3: CASSLEAAVYEQYF
DNA: TGTGCCAGCAGCTTAGAAGCGGCAGTCTACGAGCAGTACTTC

size: NA
D: TRBD1
J: TRBJ2-1
V: TRBV24-1
CDR3: CATSDLVGTGGKIEQFF
DNA: TGTGCCACCAGTGATTTGGTAGGGACAGGGGGCAAGATTGAGCAGTTCTTC

size: once
D: NA
J: TRBJ2-2
V: TRBV15
CDR3: CATSSPKRAGELFF
DNA: TGTGCCACCAGCAGTCCTAAGAGGGCCGGGGAGCTGTTTTTT

size: few
D: TRBD2
J: TRBJ2-5
V: TRBV5-1
CDR3: CASSLEAGVSETQYF
DNA: TGCGCCAGCAGCTTGGAGGCGGGAGTCTCGGAGACCCAGTACTTC

size: NA
D: NA
J: TRBJ2-1
V: TRBV5-8
CDR3: CASSLARTVHEQFF
DNA: TGTGCCAGCAGCTTGGCTAGAACGGTCCATGAGCAGTTCTTC

size: NA
D: NA
J: TRBJ2-1
V: TRBV3-1/TRBV3-2
CDR3: CASSQRANEQFF
DNA: TGTGCCAGCAGCCAGAGGGCCAATGAGCAGTTCTTC

size: NA
D: TRBD2
J: TRBJ2-3
V: TRBV5-4
CDR3: CASSLIAGEGTDTQYF
DNA: TGTGCCAGCAGCTTGATAGCGGGAGAAGGCACAGATACGCAGTATTTT

size: NA
D: TRBD1
J: TRBJ1-6
V: TRBV2
CDR3: CASTQGGQPNSPLHF
DNA: TGTGCCAGCACCCAGGGGGGACAGCCTAATTCACCCCTCCACTTT

size: NA
D: TRBD2
J: TRBJ2-1
V: TRBV11-2
CDR3: CASRPRLAGVYNEQFF
DNA: TGTGCCAGCAGACCTCGACTAGCGGGAGTTTACAATGAGCAGTTCTTC

size: NA
D: NA
J: TRBJ2-1
V: TRBV5-1
CDR3: CASSIRGISGSSYNEQFF
DNA: TGCGCCAGCAGCATCCGAGGAATTAGCGGCAGCTCCTACAATGAGCAGTTCTTC

size: NA
D: NA
J: TRBJ2-2
V: TRBV5-8
CDR3: CASSPRRVVSGTGELFF
DNA: TGTGCCAGCAGCCCCCGCCGGGTGGTATCGGGCACCGGGGAGCTGTTTTTT

size: NA
D: NA
J: TRBJ2-3
V: TRBV11-3
CDR3: CASSFLLAGRPYF
DNA: TGTGCCAGCAGCTTCCTCCTTGCAGGTAGGCCGTATTTT